The TCR beta chain under discussion was sequenced for a study of blood T cell repertoires in COVID-19. Turning to the study itself: The samples span acute and convalescent COVID-19 from the United States, Italy and Spain.

Original processing notes: Nucleated cell counts were estimated from reference gene primer amplification. Repertoires were generated with immunoSEQ multiplex PCR, while TCRdb's copy carries only in-frame clones and drops some. For V, J and clone size, that table is used; D and trimming come from the DNA. The sample carries 150,000 to 200,000 clones, about three quarters recorded once. Germline CDR1 is MNHEY and CDR2 is SVGEGT. The trim removed 0 bases at V and 4 bases at J, leaving 7 bases unmatched. The length of the CDR3 is 17 residues. This chain links TRBV6-2 or TRBV6-3 with TRBJ2-1, with 9 bases matching TRBD2. The origin of this receptor is a man in his 70s with acute or convalescent COVID-19. The sample was peripheral blood. For the CDR3, the DNA is TGTGCCAGCAGTTACTCCCCCGGGGGACTAGCTTACAATGAGCAGTTCTTC. Translated: CASSYSPGGLAYNEQFF.